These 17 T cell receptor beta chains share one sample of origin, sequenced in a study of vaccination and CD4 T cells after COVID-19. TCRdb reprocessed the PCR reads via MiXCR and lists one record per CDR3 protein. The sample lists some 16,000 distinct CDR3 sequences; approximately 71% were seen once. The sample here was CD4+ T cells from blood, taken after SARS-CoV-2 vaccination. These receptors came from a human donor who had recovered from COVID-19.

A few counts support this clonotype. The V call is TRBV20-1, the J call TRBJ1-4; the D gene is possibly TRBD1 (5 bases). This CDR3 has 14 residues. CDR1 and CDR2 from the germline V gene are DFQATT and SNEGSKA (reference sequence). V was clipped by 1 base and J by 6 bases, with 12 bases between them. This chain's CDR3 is CSARVSGHYEKLFF. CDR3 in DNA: TGCAGTGCTAGAGTCTCAGGGCATTATGAAAAACTGTTTTTT.

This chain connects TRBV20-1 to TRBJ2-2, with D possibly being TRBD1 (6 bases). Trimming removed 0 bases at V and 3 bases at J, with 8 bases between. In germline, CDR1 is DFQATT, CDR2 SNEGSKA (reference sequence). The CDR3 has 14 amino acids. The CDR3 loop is CSARDEGDTGELFF. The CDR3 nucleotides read TGCAGTGCTAGAGATGAGGGGGACACCGGGGAGCTGTTTTTT.

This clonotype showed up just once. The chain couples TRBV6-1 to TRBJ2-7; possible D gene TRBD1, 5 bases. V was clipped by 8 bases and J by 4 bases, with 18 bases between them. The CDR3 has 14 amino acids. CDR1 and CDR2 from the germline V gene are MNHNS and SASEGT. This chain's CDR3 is CASRRRRGLYEQYF. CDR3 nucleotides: TGTGCCAGCCGCCGAAGAAGGGGTTTGTACGAGCAGTACTTC.

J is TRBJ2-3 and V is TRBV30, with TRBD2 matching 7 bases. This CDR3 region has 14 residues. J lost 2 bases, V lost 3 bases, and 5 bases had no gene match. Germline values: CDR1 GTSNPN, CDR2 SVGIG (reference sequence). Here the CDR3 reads CAWRGLAATDTQYF. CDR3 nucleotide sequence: TGTGCCTGGAGGGGGCTAGCGGCCACAGATACGCAGTATTTT.

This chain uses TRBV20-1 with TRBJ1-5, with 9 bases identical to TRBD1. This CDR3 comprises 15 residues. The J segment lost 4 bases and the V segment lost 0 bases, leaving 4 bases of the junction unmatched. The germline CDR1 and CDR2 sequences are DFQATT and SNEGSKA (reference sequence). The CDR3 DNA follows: TGCAGTGCTAGAGATGGGACAGGGATAAATCAGCCCCAGCATTTT. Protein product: CSARDGTGINQPQHF.

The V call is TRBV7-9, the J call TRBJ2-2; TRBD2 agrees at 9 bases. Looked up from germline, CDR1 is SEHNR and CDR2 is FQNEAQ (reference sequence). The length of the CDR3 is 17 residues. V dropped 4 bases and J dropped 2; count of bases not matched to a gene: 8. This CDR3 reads CASSSTRSGGNTGELFF. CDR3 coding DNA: TGTGCCAGCAGCTCCACCCGTAGCGGGGGAAACACCGGGGAGCTGTTTTTT.

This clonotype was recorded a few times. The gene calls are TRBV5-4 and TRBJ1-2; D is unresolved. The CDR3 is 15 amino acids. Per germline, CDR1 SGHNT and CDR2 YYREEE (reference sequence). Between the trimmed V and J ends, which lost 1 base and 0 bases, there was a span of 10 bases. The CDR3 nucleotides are TGTGCCAGCAGCTTGTCGCGGGAAGCTAACTATGGCTACACCTTC. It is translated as CASSLSREANYGYTF.

This CDR3 is CATSPTVTQETQYF. Here the CDR3 DNA reads TGTGCCACCAGCCCCACGGTCACCCAAGAGACCCAGTACTTC. J is TRBJ2-5 and V is TRBV15; D not certain. Germline CDR1 reads LNHNV; CDR2 reads YYDKDF (reference sequence). Trimming took 5 bases from V and 1 from J, leaving 11 bases between them. CDR3 length: 14 amino acids.

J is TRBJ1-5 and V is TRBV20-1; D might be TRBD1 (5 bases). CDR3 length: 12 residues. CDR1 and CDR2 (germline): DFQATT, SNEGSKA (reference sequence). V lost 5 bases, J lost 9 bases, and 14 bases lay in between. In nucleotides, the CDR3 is TGCAGTGCTGGACGGGACCTTCCGCCCCAGCATTTT. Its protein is CSAGRDLPPQHF.

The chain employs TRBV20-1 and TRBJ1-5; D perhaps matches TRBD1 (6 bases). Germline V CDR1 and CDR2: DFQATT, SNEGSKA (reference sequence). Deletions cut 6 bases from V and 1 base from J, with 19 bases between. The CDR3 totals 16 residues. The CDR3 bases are TGCAGTGCCGCGCAGGGGCTGGGTAGGAGCAATCAGCCCCAGCATTTT. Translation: CSAAQGLGRSNQPQHF.

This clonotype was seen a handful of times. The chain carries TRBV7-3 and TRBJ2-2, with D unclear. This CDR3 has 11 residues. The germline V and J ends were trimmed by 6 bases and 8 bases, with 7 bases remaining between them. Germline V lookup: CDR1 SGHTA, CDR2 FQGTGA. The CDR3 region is CASRNRGELFF. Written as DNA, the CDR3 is TGTGCCAGCAGAAATAGAGGGGAGCTGTTTTTT.

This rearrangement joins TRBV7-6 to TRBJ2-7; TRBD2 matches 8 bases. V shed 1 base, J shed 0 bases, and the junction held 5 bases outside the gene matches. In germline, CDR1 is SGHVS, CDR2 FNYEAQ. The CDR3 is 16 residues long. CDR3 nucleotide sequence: TGTGCCAGCAGCTTAGGACGGCTAGCGGGCTCCTACGAGCAGTACTTC. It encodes CASSLGRLAGSYEQYF.

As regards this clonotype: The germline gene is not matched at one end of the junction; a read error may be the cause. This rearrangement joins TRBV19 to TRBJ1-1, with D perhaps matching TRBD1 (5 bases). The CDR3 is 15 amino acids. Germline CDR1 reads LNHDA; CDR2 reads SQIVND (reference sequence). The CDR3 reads CTSRRGLPGRAEAFF. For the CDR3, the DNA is TGTACCAGTAGAAGGGGCCTCCCGGGTAGGGCTGAAGCTTTCTTT. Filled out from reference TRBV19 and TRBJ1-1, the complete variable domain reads DGGITQSPKYLFRKEGQNVTLSCEQNLNHDAMYWYRQDPGQGLRLIYYSQIVNDFQKGDIAEGYSVSREKKESFPLTVTSAQKNPTAFYLCTSRRGLPGRAEAFFGQGTRLTVV.

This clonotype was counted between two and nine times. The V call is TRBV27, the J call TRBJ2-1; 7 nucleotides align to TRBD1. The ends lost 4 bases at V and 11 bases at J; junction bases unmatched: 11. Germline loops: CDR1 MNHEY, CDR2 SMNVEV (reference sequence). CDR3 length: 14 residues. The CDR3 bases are TGTGCCAGCAGTTCCCGGGACAGCGCGTTGAAGCAGTTCTTC. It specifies CASSSRDSALKQFF.

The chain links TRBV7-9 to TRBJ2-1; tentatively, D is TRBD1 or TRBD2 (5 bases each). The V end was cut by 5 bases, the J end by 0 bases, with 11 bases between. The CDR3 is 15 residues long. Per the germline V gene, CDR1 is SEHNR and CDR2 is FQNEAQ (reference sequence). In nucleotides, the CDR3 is TGTGCCAGCAGCGAAGAGGGACGCTCCTACAATGAGCAGTTCTTC. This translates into CASSEEGRSYNEQFF.

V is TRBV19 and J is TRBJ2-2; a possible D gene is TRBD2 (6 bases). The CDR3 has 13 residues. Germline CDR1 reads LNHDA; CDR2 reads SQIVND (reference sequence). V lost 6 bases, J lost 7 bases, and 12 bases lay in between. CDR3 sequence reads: CASRPTSSGELFF. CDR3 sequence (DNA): TGTGCCAGTAGACCTACTAGCAGCGGGGAGCTGTTTTTT. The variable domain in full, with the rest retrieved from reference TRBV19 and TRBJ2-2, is DGGITQSPKYLFRKEGQNVTLSCEQNLNHDAMYWYRQDPGQGLRLIYYSQIVNDFQKGDIAEGYSVSREKKESFPLTVTSAQKNPTAFYLCASRPTSSGELFFGEGSRLTVL.

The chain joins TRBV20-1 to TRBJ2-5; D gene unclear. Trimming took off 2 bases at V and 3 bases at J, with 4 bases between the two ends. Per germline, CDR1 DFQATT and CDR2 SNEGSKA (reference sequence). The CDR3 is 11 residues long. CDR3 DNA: TGCAGTGCTAGACAAGAAGAGACCCAGTACTTC. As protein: CSARQEETQYF.